The 27 T cell receptor beta chains below were found in one sample sequenced in a study of identical twins. TCRdb fed the 5' RACE reads into MiXCR, producing one record per CDR3 protein. The sample holds approximately 500,000 distinct CDR3 sequences; 24% are singletons and the top ten take around 3%. The same sample was also studied in work on T cells expressing NK-cell markers.

Sequenced material: CD4+ T cells sorted from blood. The receptors come from a woman between 18 and 30 years old in good health.

V usage is TRBV18 and J usage is TRBJ1-1; D not certain. CDR3 length equals 15 residues. Looked up from germline, CDR1 is KGHSH and CDR2 is LQKENI. The V gene lost 2 bases and the J gene lost 1 base, with 11 bases spanning the gap. DNA of the CDR3: TGTGCCAGCTCACCATCCCAAGGAAAGAACACTGAAGCTTTCTTT. It encodes CASSPSQGKNTEAFF.

This chain uses TRBV20-1 with TRBJ1-1; D is unresolved. The CDR3 runs 15 residues. Germline V gene lookup returns CDR1 DFQATT and CDR2 SNEGSKA (reference sequence). Trimming cost V 3 bases and J 0 bases, with 14 bases left between them. Here the CDR3 DNA reads TGCAGTGCTAGGGCCCAGAGCAACATGAACACTGAAGCTTTCTTT. Translating it yields CSARAQSNMNTEAFF.

The chain is built from TRBV11-3 and TRBJ2-7; D unresolved. Looked up from germline, CDR1 is SGHNT and CDR2 is YENEEA. The CDR3 is 17 residues long. V dropped 2 bases and J dropped 3 bases, with 20 bases sitting between them. In nucleotides, the CDR3 is TGTGCCAGCAGCTTAATGTCAGGAAGGACCTTTTTCTACGAGCAGTACTTC. It encodes CASSLMSGRTFFYEQYF.

V usage is TRBV10-3 and J usage is TRBJ1-6; 7 nucleotides agree with TRBD1. This CDR3 has 15 amino acids. After removal of 3 bases from V and 7 bases from J, the junction contained 6 bases not matched to a gene. The V gene's germline CDR1 is ENHRY and CDR2 SYGVKD. The CDR3 DNA reads TGTGCCATCAGTGACGGGGGACAGTTAAATTCACCCCTCCACTTT. This sequence encodes CAISDGGQLNSPLHF.

V usage is TRBV12-3 or TRBV12-4 and J usage is TRBJ2-1; 9 nucleotides align to TRBD1. Trimming at V came to 6 bases and at J to 15 bases, leaving 6 bases not matched to a gene. This CDR3 spans 11 amino acids. The CDR3 sequence: CASSLGTGPFF. The CDR3 bases are TGTGCCAGCAGCCTCGGGACAGGGCCGTTCTTC.

This clonotype occurred a few times. This chain connects TRBV21-1 to TRBJ1-1. TRBV21-1 is marked as a pseudogene. This CDR3 comprises 13 residues. The CDR3 region has the DNA TGTGCCAGCAGCAGAGGGGTAAGCCCTGAAGCTTTCTTT. This gives the protein CASSRGVSPEAFF.

This clonotype was found a few times. The chain employs TRBV25-1 and TRBJ2-3, with 7 nucleotides matching TRBD2. The J segment lost 3 bases and the V segment lost 3 bases, leaving 3 bases of the junction unmatched. This CDR3 region has 14 residues. The germline V gene has CDR1 MGHDK and CDR2 SYGVNS. The CDR3 sequence: CASSEFSGTDTQYF. CDR3 nucleotide sequence: TGTGCCAGCAGTGAGTTTAGCGGGACAGATACGCAGTATTTT.

V is TRBV16 and J is TRBJ1-1; D is perhaps TRBD1 (5 bases). The V and J ends lost 6 bases and 11 bases respectively, with 22 bases between them. Germline CDR1 and CDR2: KGHSY and FQNENV. CDR3 length: 14 residues. In nucleotides, the CDR3 is TGTGCCAGCAGACCAACATCAGGTTCGCGGGGGGCTTTCTTT. Its protein is CASRPTSGSRGAFF.

This chain uses TRBV9 with TRBJ2-1; 11 positions agree with TRBD1. Trimming took 0 bases from V and 7 from J; bases not matched to a gene: 3. In germline, CDR1 is SGDLS, CDR2 YYNGEE. The CDR3 sequence is 15 residues long. CDR3 loop: CASSVGGTGGNEQFF. As DNA, the CDR3 is TGTGCCAGCAGCGTAGGCGGGACAGGGGGTAATGAGCAGTTCTTC.

There are a few counts of this clonotype. The chain uses TRBV5-8 and TRBJ2-5; a weak D match, TRBD2 (6 bases). Trimming removed 7 bases at V and 4 bases at J, with 20 bases between. Germline V lookup: CDR1 SGHTS, CDR2 YDEGEE. The CDR3 length is 15 residues. The CDR3 region has the DNA TGTGCCAGCGGCACGGGAGCCGGGCCGGGAGAGACCCAGTACTTC. Protein sequence: CASGTGAGPGETQYF. Based on the CDR3 plus reference TRBV5-8 and TRBJ2-5, the full variable domain is EAGVTQSPTHLIKTRGQQATLRCSPISGHTSVYWYQQALGLGLQFLLWYDEGEERNRGNFPPRFSGRQFPNYSSELNVNALELEDSALYLCASGTGAGPGETQYFGPGTRLLVL.

As to this clonotype: A junction boundary mismatches the germline segment, possibly from a read error. The chain joins TRBV6-1 to TRBJ2-1; D remains ambiguous. The germline CDR1 and CDR2 sequences are MNHNS and SASEGT. This CDR3 spans 13 amino acids. The chain's CDR3 is CASSEDTRNEQFF. The CDR3 coding sequence is TGTGCCAGCAGCGAAGACACCCGCAATGAGCAGTTCTTC.

The chain employs TRBV5-1 and TRBJ2-2; D ambiguous. CDR3 size: 14 residues. Per germline, CDR1 SGHRS and CDR2 YFSETQ. V was trimmed by 1 base and J by 1 base, leaving 5 bases between them. CDR3 in DNA: TGCGCCAGCAGCTTGATGGAGAACACCGGGGAGCTGTTTTTT. Residues: CASSLMENTGELFF.

J is TRBJ2-7 and V is TRBV7-9; D ambiguous. CDR1 is SEHNR and CDR2 is FQNEAQ in the germline V gene (reference sequence). The CDR3 is 14 amino acids. With 2 bases removed from V and 2 bases from J, the gap between germline ends came to 10 bases. In DNA, the CDR3 is TGTGCCAGCAGCTTACGGCCGCCCACCTACGAGCAGTACTTC. Residues: CASSLRPPTYEQYF.

This sequence joins TRBV20-1 and TRBJ2-1; D is uncertain. Trimming stripped 0 bases from V and 3 bases from J, with 12 bases between. The CDR3 is made up of 15 amino acids. Per germline, CDR1 DFQATT and CDR2 SNEGSKA (reference sequence). The CDR3, as DNA: TGCAGTGCTAGAGAGGTGTTCAGGTTCTACAATGAGCAGTTCTTC. Protein: CSAREVFRFYNEQFF.

V is TRBV12-3 or TRBV12-4 and J is TRBJ2-1; 8 bases agree with TRBD2. After removal of 3 bases from V and 9 bases from J, the junction contained 10 bases not matched to a gene. This CDR3 has 15 amino acids. The CDR3 sequence: CASSLMTGGPTEQFF. The CDR3 nucleotides are TGTGCCAGCAGTTTGATGACGGGGGGGCCAACTGAGCAGTTCTTC.

This clonotype appeared a few times. The rearrangement links TRBV20-1 to TRBJ2-2; D unclear. Germline CDR1 reads DFQATT; CDR2 reads SNEGSKA (reference sequence). V was cut by 5 bases and J by 9 bases, with 10 bases left in between. The CDR3 is 11 residues long. CDR3 coding DNA: TGCAGTGCTCTTAAGGGCAGGGAGCTGTTTTTT. Encoded protein: CSALKGRELFF.

V is TRBV19 and J is TRBJ2-7, with 8 bases matching TRBD1. Trimming cost V 5 bases and J 0 bases; bases outside gene matches: 6. Germline V gene data show CDR1 as LNHDA and CDR2 as SQIVND (reference sequence). The CDR3 length is 15 residues. CDR3 sequence reads: CASSVGRGLSYEQYF. CDR3 in DNA: TGTGCCAGTAGTGTTGGCAGGGGGCTCTCCTACGAGCAGTACTTC. Together with reference TRBV19 and TRBJ2-7, the CDR3 gives the full variable domain: DGGITQSPKYLFRKEGQNVTLSCEQNLNHDAMYWYRQDPGQGLRLIYYSQIVNDFQKGDIAEGYSVSREKKESFPLTVTSAQKNPTAFYLCASSVGRGLSYEQYFGPGTRLTVT.

This clonotype has a handful of counts. The rearrangement links TRBV20-1 to TRBJ2-3; 11 bases are a match to TRBD1. CDR1 and CDR2 from the germline V gene are DFQATT and SNEGSKA (reference sequence). V dropped 5 bases and J dropped 3; count of bases not matched to a gene: 4. The CDR3 contains 14 residues. CDR3: CSASDRGQTDTQYF. Here the CDR3 DNA reads TGCAGTGCTTCGGACAGGGGGCAAACAGATACGCAGTATTTT.

This clonotype was detected a few times. V and J are TRBV11-3 and TRBJ2-5, with 8 positions matching TRBD2. Germline loops: CDR1 SGHNT, CDR2 YENEEA. This CDR3 spans 14 amino acids. The trim removed 3 bases at V and 5 bases at J, leaving 5 bases unmatched. The CDR3 region has the DNA TGTGCCAGCAGCTTCGGGACTAGGATGGAGACCCAGTACTTC. It yields the protein CASSFGTRMETQYF.

This chain joins TRBV10-3 and TRBJ2-3, with 8 positions matching TRBD1. This CDR3 comprises 15 residues. J gave up 4 bases and V 10 bases, and 13 bases lay outside the gene matches. From germline, CDR1 is ENHRY and CDR2 SYGVKD. This CDR3 is CATGRAGGQADTQYF. The CDR3, as DNA: TGTGCCACGGGTCGGGCAGGGGGCCAGGCAGATACGCAGTATTTT.

The rearrangement uses TRBV7-9 and TRBJ2-3, with D possibly being TRBD1 (5 bases). Germline values: CDR1 SEHNR, CDR2 FQNEAQ (reference sequence). V lost 0 bases and J lost 8, with 18 bases in between. The CDR3 runs to 16 residues. The CDR3 protein is CASSLAIQANTVTQYF. In DNA form, the CDR3 reads TGTGCCAGCAGCTTAGCGATACAGGCCAATACCGTTACGCAGTATTTT.

The table lists this clonotype with a few counts. The J gene is TRBJ2-1, the V gene TRBV25-1; perhaps TRBD2 as D (6 bases). The V gene's germline CDR1 is MGHDK and CDR2 SYGVNS. The CDR3 is made up of 14 amino acids. V dropped 5 bases and J dropped 5 bases, with 13 bases sitting between them. As DNA, the CDR3 is TGTGCCAGCAGTTCCCCCGGGACTCACAATGAGCAGTTCTTC. It is translated as CASSSPGTHNEQFF.

The chain joins TRBV28 to TRBJ2-3; the D call may be TRBD1 or TRBD2 (5 bases each). Germline V CDR1 and CDR2: MDHEN, SYDVKM. V dropped 8 bases and J dropped 1 base, with 13 bases sitting between them. The CDR3 consists of 14 residues. The CDR3 loop is CASALPGRTDTQYF. CDR3 nucleotide sequence: TGTGCCAGCGCCCTCCCGGGGCGCACAGATACGCAGTATTTT.

This clonotype has more than one count but fewer than ten. The chain carries TRBV5-1 and TRBJ1-5, with D possibly TRBD1 on 5 matching bases. CDR3 length equals 15 residues. Trimming stripped 0 bases from V and 7 bases from J, with 14 bases between. Germline V CDR1 and CDR2: SGHRS, YFSETQ. The CDR3 spells CASSLAGGGGQPQHF. The CDR3 DNA reads TGCGCCAGCAGCTTGGCCGGGGGAGGCGGGCAGCCCCAGCATTTT.

This clonotype was observed a few times. The chain combines TRBV2 with TRBJ1-5, with 8 nucleotides matching TRBD1. Germline V lookup: CDR1 SNHLY, CDR2 FYNNEI. After removal of 6 bases from V and 2 bases from J, the junction contained 0 bases not matched to a gene. There are 13 residues in the CDR3. CDR3 DNA: TGTGCCAGCAGGGACAGGGGCAATCAGCCCCAGCATTTT. This gives the protein CASRDRGNQPQHF.

The table lists this clonotype with a count of one. This rearrangement joins TRBV5-1 to TRBJ2-2, with 7 bases aligning to TRBD1. V shed 5 bases and J 7 bases; nucleotides not matched to a gene: 5. The CDR3 sequence is 13 residues long. In germline, CDR1 is SGHRS, CDR2 YFSETQ. The chain's CDR3 is CASSQGEGGELFF. CDR3 in DNA: TGCGCCAGCAGTCAGGGGGAAGGCGGGGAGCTGTTTTTT. The full variable domain, its missing parts supplied by reference TRBV5-1 and TRBJ2-2, is KAGVTQTPRYLIKTRGQQVTLSCSPISGHRSVSWYQQTPGQGLQFLFEYFSETQRNKGNFPGRFSGRQFSNSRSEMNVSTLELGDSALYLCASSQGEGGELFFGEGSRLTVL.

This clonotype was seen more than once but under ten times. J is TRBJ2-1 and V is TRBV7-7, with D uncertain. The CDR3 runs to 16 residues. Germline V gene sequence: CDR1 SSHAT, CDR2 FNYEAQ (reference sequence). V was clipped by 2 bases and J by 8 bases, with 19 bases between them. The CDR3 is CASSLNFGVRIHEQFF. CDR3 nucleotides: TGTGCCAGCAGCTTAAATTTCGGCGTCCGGATTCATGAGCAGTTCTTC.